Listed below are T cell receptor beta chains from one sample, sequenced in a study of siplizumab effects on memory and regulatory T cells. Here immunoSEQ multiplex PCR was the method, and the copy in TCRdb shows in-frame clones only, minus some. The data contain some 96,000 clones, 91% of them singletons. Sequenced sample: CD4+ T cells sorted from blood. These receptors all stem from a human donor in good health. Both conserved end residues are part of each CDR3. The D gene is left open where the match is weak. For some rows the clone size is stated as once, few or many, or as a class when expanded; others skip it.

>TRBJ1-2|14|NA|TRBV27|NA
CASSFRGGWSGYTF
TGTGCCAGCAGTTTTCGGGGCGGCTGGTCTGGCTACACCTTC
>TRBJ1-2|17|NA|TRBV4-2|once
CASSHILGNSEGYGYTF
TGTGCCAGCAGCCACATCCTCGGCAATTCGGAGGGCTATGGCTACACCTTC
>TRBJ1-5|14|NA|TRBV15|NA
CATSRGGGGQPQHF
TGTGCCACCAGCAGAGGAGGAGGGGGACAGCCCCAGCATTTT
>TRBJ1-1|13|NA|TRBV10-2|once
CASRLQRYDEAFF
TGCGCCAGCAGGCTTCAGAGATATGACGAAGCTTTCTTT
>TRBJ2-3|14|NA|TRBV2|once
CASSRLYRTDTQYF
TGTGCCAGCAGTCGACTCTATCGGACAGATACGCAGTATTTT
>TRBJ1-2|14|NA|TRBV5-1|NA
CASSWTLGLYGYTF
TGCGCCAGCAGCTGGACACTTGGTCTCTATGGCTACACCTTC
>TRBJ1-3|12|NA|TRBV11-2|NA
CASSLGGNTIYF
TGTGCCAGCAGCTTAGGTGGAAACACCATATATTTT
>TRBJ2-1|17|TRBD1|TRBV19|NA
CASSPRNTGGPYNEQFF
TGTGCCAGTAGTCCTCGAAATACAGGGGGACCTTACAATGAGCAGTTCTTC
>TRBJ2-7|11|TRBD1|TRBV6-5|NA
CASRGQYEQYF
TGTGCCAGCAGGGGACAGTACGAGCAGTACTTC
>TRBJ1-3|12|NA|TRBV6-6|NA
CASSYLRDTIYF
TGTGCCAGCAGTTACCTAAGAGACACCATATATTTT
>TRBJ2-2|15|NA|TRBV11-3|NA
CASSLTRQNTGELFF
TGTGCCAGCAGCTTAACCCGGCAGAACACCGGGGAGCTGTTTTTT
>TRBJ1-5|16|NA|TRBV4-1|NA
CASSQVGLGVIQPQHF
TGCGCCAGCAGCCAAGTTGGACTGGGGGTGATTCAGCCCCAGCATTTT
>TRBJ2-2|16|TRBD2|TRBV7-2|NA
CASTAPGLAYTGELFF
TGTGCCAGCACCGCTCCGGGACTAGCTTACACCGGGGAGCTGTTTTTT
>TRBJ2-7|13|NA|TRBV10-3|NA
CAINRDRSYEQYF
TGTGCCATCAACCGAGACAGGTCCTACGAGCAGTACTTC
>TRBJ2-5|14|TRBD2|TRBV7-9|NA
CASSPSSGGLTQYF
TGTGCCAGCAGCCCCTCTAGCGGGGGTCTGACCCAGTACTTC
>TRBJ2-5|13|NA|TRBV18|NA
CASSPGVGETQYF
TGTGCCAGCTCACCGGGAGTTGGGGAGACCCAGTACTTC
>TRBJ2-3|15|NA|TRBV5-1|NA
CASSQTGPSTDTQYF
TGCGCCAGCAGCCAGACGGGACCTAGCACAGATACGCAGTATTTT
>TRBJ2-5|15|TRBD2|TRBV5-1|NA
CASSSGTSGLETQYF
TGCGCCAGCAGCTCCGGGACTAGCGGGTTGGAGACCCAGTACTTC
>TRBJ2-7|14|NA|TRBV6-5|once
CASSPRTGWDEQYF
TGTGCCAGCAGCCCTCGGACTGGCTGGGACGAGCAGTACTTC
>TRBJ1-3|12|TRBD1|TRBV30|once
CAGQAVRNTIYF
TGTGCCGGACAGGCAGTCCGGAACACCATATATTTT
>TRBJ2-2|14|NA|TRBV25-1|NA
CASSSGFNTGELFF
TGTGCCAGCAGTTCGGGATTCAACACCGGGGAGCTGTTTTTT
>TRBJ2-3|17|NA|TRBV5-1|NA
CASSRWGPHGSTDTQYF
TGCGCCAGCAGCCGGTGGGGCCCCCACGGCAGCACAGATACGCAGTATTTT
>TRBJ1-1|13|NA|TRBV5-1|NA
CASSWGANTEAFF
TGCGCCAGCAGCTGGGGAGCGAACACTGAAGCTTTCTTT
>TRBJ1-2|13|NA|TRBV7-3|NA
CASSLGQGDGYTF
TGTGCCAGCAGCTTAGGGCAGGGTGACGGCTACACCTTC
>TRBJ2-7|11|TRBD1|TRBV5-6|NA
CASSSGTVQYF
TGTGCCAGCAGTTCAGGGACAGTGCAGTACTTC
>TRBJ2-3|13|NA|TRBV28|once
CASSLSGADTQYF
TGTGCCAGCAGTTTATCTGGGGCAGATACGCAGTATTTT
>TRBJ1-1|15|TRBD1|TRBV7-3|NA
CASSLIGQGITEAFF
TGTGCCAGCAGCTTAATTGGACAGGGGATCACTGAAGCTTTCTTT
>TRBJ2-5|14|NA|TRBV14|NA
CASSLPGGLETQYF
TGTGCCAGCAGCCTGCCGGGGGGCCTGGAGACCCAGTACTTC
>TRBJ1-5|15|TRBD1|TRBV4-1|NA
CASSQDDRADLPQHF
TGCGCCAGCAGCCAGGACGACAGGGCGGATCTGCCCCAGCATTTT
>TRBJ1-1|12|NA|TRBV7-9|NA
CASSHIQGSAFF
TGTGCCAGCAGCCACATACAGGGCTCTGCTTTCTTT
>TRBJ1-5|17|NA|TRBV7-2|NA
CASSENSQGIWGQPQHF
TGTGCCAGCAGCGAAAATAGTCAGGGGATCTGGGGTCAGCCCCAGCATTTT
>TRBJ2-7|11|NA|TRBV11-2|once
CASGRIREQYF
TGTGCCAGCGGCAGGATCAGGGAGCAGTACTTC
>TRBJ2-3|14|TRBD1|TRBV19|NA
CASRRDSRTDTQYF
TGTGCCAGTAGACGGGACAGCCGGACAGATACGCAGTATTTT
>TRBJ2-7|14|NA|TRBV27|NA
CASSLRGTSSEQYF
TGTGCCAGCAGTTTACGGGGCACCTCATCTGAGCAGTACTTC
>TRBJ1-4|14|NA|TRBV4-3|few
CASSQQVGSEKLFF
TGCGCCAGCAGCCAACAGGTTGGCAGCGAAAAACTGTTTTTT
>TRBJ2-1|14|NA|TRBV23-1|NA
CASSLWRSYNEQFF
TGCGCCAGCAGCCTCTGGCGGTCCTACAATGAGCAGTTCTTC
>TRBJ1-1|13|NA|TRBV10-3|NA
CAITFGSNTEAFF
TGTGCCATCACTTTCGGATCAAACACTGAAGCTTTCTTT
>TRBJ2-3|16|TRBD2|TRBV11-2|NA
CASSLEAGETTDTQYF
TGTGCCAGCAGCTTAGAAGCGGGGGAAACCACAGATACGCAGTATTTT
>TRBJ2-3|14|NA|TRBV7-3|NA
CASSLNWDGDTQYF
TGTGCCAGCAGCTTAAATTGGGACGGGGATACGCAGTATTTT